This record covers a single T cell receptor beta chain. Libraries were prepared by immunoSEQ multiplex PCR; TCRdb keeps only in-frame clonotypes and omits some of them. In the table there are fewer than 250,000 clones, about 88% of which are singletons. The data were taken from a study of blood T cell repertoires in COVID-19. The J segment lost 4 bases and the V segment lost 6 bases, leaving 12 bases of the junction unmatched. From germline, CDR1 is MNHEY and CDR2 SMNVEV (reference sequence). This CDR3 has 15 residues. The sequenced sample was peripheral blood. J is TRBJ2-7 and V is TRBV27, with 7 bases identical to TRBD1. The TCR comes from a man aged 35-49 years with acute or convalescent COVID-19. As DNA, the CDR3 is TGTGCCAGCAGCTCCCACCAAGAACAGGGGTACGAGCAGTACTTC. Protein sequence: CASSSHQEQGYEQYF.